These T cell receptor beta chains were read from a single sample in a study of T-cell reconstitution after alpha-beta-depleted transplantation in children. TCRdb used MiXCR to reprocess the PCR reads, holding one entry per CDR3 protein. The table records around 400,000 distinct CDR3 sequences, approximately 10% of them present only once. The sample here was PBMCs from the stem cell graft donor, taken from the stem cell graft. The receptors come from a human donor who donated a stem cell graft to a child with acute myeloid leukemia. Each CDR3 is given with its conserved first and last residue.

j_call	cdr3_length	v_call	cdr3_aa
TRBJ2-4	14	TRBV27	CASSLQGSKNIQYF
TRBJ2-5	14	TRBV5-1	CASSFGAAQETQYF
TRBJ1-6	14	TRBV25-1	CASSHREWISPLHF
TRBJ2-5	15	TRBV6-5	CASSYTGGMQETQYF
TRBJ2-1	14	TRBV4-1	CASSQEQVYNEQFF
TRBJ2-1	16	TRBV20-1	CSAPGTSGGGYNEQFF
TRBJ2-7	18	TRBV3-1	CASSQVPSIAGGYHEQYF
TRBJ2-3	15	TRBV9	CASSGGGQIGDTQYF
TRBJ2-1	14	TRBV5-6	CASSFRVPGGEQFF
TRBJ2-2	16	TRBV12-3/TRBV12-4	CASSPRRTGGIGELFF
TRBJ2-4	15	TRBV12-3/TRBV12-4	CASSFGNRASNIQYF
TRBJ1-1	13	TRBV25-1	CASSEYWTSGHFF
TRBJ2-1	13	TRBV7-3	CASSLNPVNEQFF
TRBJ1-6	15	TRBV20-1	CSARRQISYNSPLHF
TRBJ2-1	13	TRBV12-3/TRBV12-4	CASSWQGVGEQFF
TRBJ1-1	14	TRBV6-5	CASSYRHEATEAFF
TRBJ2-2	17	TRBV7-8	CASSLAFTGGENGELFF
TRBJ2-5	16	TRBV5-8	CASSLGRVLAEETQYF
TRBJ1-1	11	TRBV6-5	CASSNEAEAFF
TRBJ1-1	14	TRBV5-1	CASSPGGTVLSAFF
TRBJ2-5	17	TRBV5-6	CASSLGPSGRAGETQYF
TRBJ2-2	16	TRBV6-5	CASSYSRDANTGELFF
TRBJ2-5	15	TRBV7-9	CASSPPAGVRETQYF
TRBJ2-1	16	TRBV29-1	CSVEGRAGGPLNEQFF
TRBJ1-1	10	TRBV30	CAWIGIEAFF
TRBJ2-1	13	TRBV29-1	CSGDRGSYNEQFF
TRBJ2-2	16	TRBV27	CASSSRDSLNTGELFF
TRBJ2-6	16	TRBV7-6	CASSLSSLSGANVLTF
TRBJ2-1	15	TRBV7-8	CASSPDSSSYNEQFF
TRBJ1-2	16	TRBV6-9	CASSYSIQGSDYGYTF
TRBJ2-7	16	TRBV7-2	CASSLAHLAGAYEQYF
TRBJ1-2	13	TRBV3-1	CASTFTGNLGYTF
TRBJ2-5	13	TRBV4-2	CASSQADYETQYF
TRBJ2-5	16	TRBV29-1	CSVLRSGRALQETQYF
TRBJ1-5	13	TRBV10-3	CAISGEGSQPQHF
TRBJ2-5	14	TRBV12-3/TRBV12-4	CASSSTSEKETQYF
TRBJ2-3	16	TRBV28	CASSGWPERNTDTQYF
TRBJ2-1	17	TRBV12-3/TRBV12-4	CASSSHAGRLVAGEQFF
TRBJ2-1	14	TRBV20-1	CSARSGGLYNEQFF
TRBJ2-2	15	TRBV4-3	CASKRLAGATGELFF
TRBJ2-7	13	TRBV29-1	CSVAPQGTYEQYF
TRBJ2-1	16	TRBV29-1	CSVVGRGTSSYNEQFF